This T cell receptor beta chain was retrieved from a study of blood T cell repertoires in COVID-19. Study overall: Collection of acute and convalescent COVID-19 samples took place in the United States, Italy and Spain.

Per the authors' pipeline: Estimation of nucleated cell counts was performed using reference gene primer amplification. Clones were sequenced by immunoSEQ multiplex PCR, and TCRdb holds only the in-frame ones, with some missing. V, J and clone size are taken as reported in that table, and D and trimming were inferred from the DNA itself. The sample contains 50,000 or so clones, 85% to 90% of which appear only once. The CDR3 length is 12 residues. Trimming cost V 5 bases and J 7 bases; bases outside gene matches: 1. Germline CDR1 MNHEY, CDR2 SVGAGI. This TCR came from a human donor in a cohort sampled during active COVID-19. Sequencing used peripheral blood. The genes are TRBV6-5 and TRBJ1-2; 10 bases fit TRBD1. Here the CDR3 reads CASSRTGGGYTF. DNA for the CDR3: TGTGCCAGCAGTCGGACAGGGGGTGGCTACACCTTC.